This TCR beta chain was captured in a study of shared clonotypes between healthy human individuals. Naive CD8 cells were CD45RO-negative, positively selected for CCR7, excluding terminally differentiated effector memory CD45RA+ cells. Some clones are missing from TCRdb's copy, which holds only in-frame ones; the method was immunoSEQ multiplex PCR. The sample lists approximately 1.9 million clones; approximately 92% were seen once. Study conclusions and caveats: An effect of sequencing depth on clonotype sharing among donors was expected. Larger estimated richness was generally seen in naive subsets than in memory subsets. Exclusively blood specimens were collected; tissue repertoires likely differ.

Trimming removed 5 bases from V and 6 bases from J; junction bases left unmatched: 19. The CDR3 has 18 amino acids. From germline, CDR1 is PRHDT and CDR2 FYEKMQ (reference sequence). A remark on this clone: Its antigen is still unknown.

This receptor was taken from a man younger than 35 in good health. Some clones in this sample may be carry-over from other donors' samples. The sequencing sample was made of naive CD8+ T cells from PBMCs. The rearrangement links TRBV13 to TRBJ2-3, with TRBD2 identical over 8 bases. The CDR3 region has the DNA TGTGCCAGCAGCCCTCCCATCGCCGGACTAGCCCAAGGGGATACGCAGTATTTT. Translating gives CASSPPIAGLAQGDTQYF. The variable domain in full, with the rest retrieved from reference TRBV13 and TRBJ2-3, is AAGVIQSPRHLIKEKRETATLKCYPIPRHDTVYWYQQGPGQDPQFLISFYEKMQSDKGSIPDRFSAQQFSDYHSELNMSSLELGDSALYFCASSPPIAGLAQGDTQYFGPGTRLTVL.